The TCR beta chain under discussion was sequenced for a study of T cell clonality in common variable immunodeficiency. Findings and limits, study-wide: Fewer deletions and N-nucleotide insertions were reportedly seen in common variable immunodeficiency TCR beta sequences. Compared with controls, CVID subjects had fewer shared TCRbeta clones.

About this clone itself: Its specificity is unknown. The read terminates 3 residues ahead of where the CDR3 ends, so the germline J gene completes it.

The V and J ends lost 6 bases and 0 bases respectively, with 20 bases between them. The CDR3 is made up of 17 amino acids. The germline V gene has CDR1 LNHDA and CDR2 SQIVND (reference sequence). Profiled with immunoSEQ multiplex PCR; TCRdb holds only in-frame clones, not every one. Recorded here are some 16,000 clones, none singletons. Diagnosis required reduced IgG, IgA and/or IgM with specific antibody deficiency. Patients and controls were mostly of Caucasian heritage. Material: peripheral blood mononuclear cells. The sequence derives from a human donor with common variable immunodeficiency. This chain connects TRBV19 to TRBJ1-1, with D perhaps TRBD1 (6 bases). CDR3 residues: CASRYRRGTTVNTEAFF. The sequenced part of the CDR3 DNA is TGTGCCAGTAGATATAGGAGGGGGACAACCGTGAACACTGAA.